A single sample is the source of the 12 T cell receptor beta chains below, sequenced in a study of blood T cell repertoires in COVID-19 (TCRdb year 2020). Receptor libraries were prepared by the immunoSEQ multiplex PCR assay. This is the immuneACCESS table as TCRdb keeps it, with only in-frame sequences that have V and J called. A part of the clones is gone; compared with another copy, unresolved V genes explain less than half, and the rest is unexplained. This sample is represented by approximately 300,000 clones; 75% to 90% of them were singletons. In total, the top ten clones hold roughly 5.1% of the sample. The specimen sequenced was peripheral blood. Receptors were obtained from a man between 35 and 55 years old with acute or convalescent COVID-19.

This chain uses TRBV12-3 or TRBV12-4 with TRBJ1-1; tentative D call: TRBD1 (5 bases). The CDR3 extends over 13 amino acids. With 2 bases removed from V and 3 bases from J, the gap between germline ends came to 7 bases. For the CDR3, the DNA is TGTGCCAGCAGTTTATCGGGGGACACTGAAGCTTTCTTT. This gives the protein CASSLSGDTEAFF.

The rearrangement joins TRBV3-1 (or the pseudogene TRBV3-2) to TRBJ2-7, with D maybe TRBD2 (5 bases). The germline V gene has CDR1 LGHDT and CDR2 YNNKEL (reference sequence). There are 15 residues in the CDR3. The V end lost 4 bases, the J end lost 3 bases, and 16 bases lay between the germline ends. The DNA of the CDR3 is TGTGCCAGCAGCCTCGGCGGGCAGGTATACTACGAGCAGTACTTC. This gives the protein CASSLGGQVYYEQYF.

Concerning this clone: One end of the junction is discordant with germline, which a read error may explain. CDR3: CASSSPRGAKTGELFF. In nucleotides, the CDR3 is TGTGCCAGCAGTTCCCCGCGGGGGGCGAAGACCGGGGAGCTGTTTTTT. The rearrangement uses TRBV6-2 or TRBV6-3 and TRBJ2-2; 8 bases match TRBD2. The CDR3 consists of 16 residues. The V gene's germline CDR1 is MNHEY and CDR2 SVGEGT.

This chain uses TRBV11-1 with TRBJ2-2, with TRBD2 as a possible D gene (7 bases). Germline values: CDR1 SGHAT, CDR2 FQDESV (reference sequence). Trimming left V 4 bases short and J 7 bases short, with 16 bases between. The CDR3 contains 15 residues. The CDR3 is CASSSLGGAGGELFF. The CDR3 region has the DNA TGTGCCAGCAGCTCCTTGGGGGGGGCCGGCGGGGAGCTGTTTTTT.

V usage is TRBV13 and J usage is TRBJ1-2; D might be TRBD1 (6 bases). The V gene lost 2 bases and the J gene lost 6 bases, with 13 bases spanning the gap. Germline V gene sequence: CDR1 PRHDT, CDR2 FYEKMQ (reference sequence). The CDR3 length is 14 residues. The CDR3 protein is CASSLQGFSHGYTF. The DNA for the CDR3 is TGTGCCAGCAGCTTACAGGGGTTCTCTCATGGCTACACCTTC.

This rearrangement joins TRBV7-8 to TRBJ1-5, with 11 bases aligning to TRBD1. V dropped 5 bases and J dropped 9; count of bases not matched to a gene: 15. Germline CDR1 is SGHVS and CDR2 is FQNEAQ. This CDR3 has 17 residues. CDR3 amino acids: CASSARTGGENFRPQHF. CDR3 coding DNA: TGTGCCAGCAGCGCGCGGACAGGGGGCGAAAACTTTCGGCCCCAGCATTTT.

This clone was picked up one time. The chain employs TRBV5-1 and TRBJ2-1, with 7 bases aligning to TRBD1. Trimming took 1 base from V and 6 from J; bases not matched to a gene: 7. CDR3 length: 15 amino acids. The germline gives CDR1 SGHRS, CDR2 YFSETQ. CDR3 coding DNA: TGCGCCAGCAGCTTGTTTAGAGCAGGGGGCAATGAGCAGTTCTTC. The encoded protein is CASSLFRAGGNEQFF.

The chain joins TRBV12-3 or TRBV12-4 to TRBJ1-4, with no clear D. The CDR3 is 13 amino acids. The ends were cut back, 2 bases at V and 7 bases at J, with 8 bases in the middle. The CDR3 DNA follows: TGTGCCAGCAGTTTAAGGCGGGGTGAAAAACTGTTTTTT. Protein product: CASSLRRGEKLFF.

The rearrangement links TRBV5-1 to TRBJ1-1; 7 nucleotides agree with TRBD1. Losses at the gene ends were 3 bases for V and 3 bases for J; bases not matched to a gene: 8. CDR1 is SGHRS and CDR2 is YFSETQ in the germline V gene. The CDR3 length is 15 residues. The chain's CDR3 is CASSSSPGTDTEAFF. In DNA, the CDR3 is TGCGCCAGCAGCTCCTCACCCGGGACAGACACTGAAGCTTTCTTT.

This chain connects TRBV7-3 to TRBJ1-1; possibly TRBD1 for D (6 bases). In germline, CDR1 is SGHTA, CDR2 FQGTGA. This CDR3 is built from 13 residues. The germline V and J ends were trimmed by 6 bases and 6 bases, with 14 bases remaining between them. CDR3 sequence (DNA): TGTGCCAGCAGGCAAGACAGGTTAGCTGAAGCTTTCTTT. Its translation is CASRQDRLAEAFF.

The rearrangement joins TRBV6-6 to TRBJ2-7; D is perhaps TRBD2 (5 bases). Germline CDR1 and CDR2: MNHNY and SVGAGI (reference sequence). The V gene lost 2 bases and the J gene lost 1 base, with 9 bases spanning the gap. This CDR3 region has 14 residues. CDR3 sequence: CASSYEGRSYEQYF. DNA for the CDR3: TGTGCCAGCAGTTACGAGGGTCGATCCTACGAGCAGTACTTC.

The chain has TRBV3-1 (or the pseudogene TRBV3-2) and TRBJ2-7, with TRBD1 identical over 9 bases. The junction had 6 bases not matched to a gene; V was cut back by 1 base and J by 2 bases. From germline, CDR1 is LGHDT and CDR2 YNNKEL (reference sequence). The CDR3 is made up of 16 amino acids. For the CDR3, the DNA is TGTGCCAGCAGCCAAGTTCCCGGACAGGGGCCCTACGAGCAGTACTTC. Amino acid sequence: CASSQVPGQGPYEQYF.